Below, 8 T cell receptor beta chains from the same sample are listed, as sequenced in a study of blood T cell repertoires in COVID-19. Using immunoSEQ multiplex PCR, the repertoire was profiled, and TCRdb retains in-frame clones only, with some absent. The sample records about 160,000 clones, about four fifths being singletons. Sequenced material: peripheral blood. The receptors here all came from a woman aged 55-70 years with COVID-19, enrolled during active disease.

The chain recombines TRBV11-1 with TRBJ2-7; 11 bases are shared with TRBD2. Per the germline V gene, CDR1 is SGHAT and CDR2 is FQDESV (reference sequence). V lost 2 bases to trimming and J lost 4 bases; unmatched junction nucleotides: 4. The CDR3 consists of 15 residues. Here the CDR3 DNA reads TGTGCCAGCAGCTTACCGACTAGCGGGAATTACGAGCAGTACTTC. Protein: CASSLPTSGNYEQYF.

This clone occurred many times. The chain combines TRBV2 with TRBJ2-2, with unresolved D. This CDR3 is 13 amino acids long. Per germline, CDR1 SNHLY and CDR2 FYNNEI. V lost 8 bases, J lost 0 bases, and 7 bases lay in between. As DNA, the CDR3 is TGTGCCAGCGACGGGTCGAACACCGGGGAGCTGTTTTTT. Its translation: CASDGSNTGELFF.

V usage is TRBV6-5 and J usage is TRBJ1-1; D perhaps matches TRBD1 (5 bases). From germline, CDR1 is MNHEY and CDR2 SVGAGI. The CDR3 contains 15 residues. V lost 8 bases, J lost 8 bases, and 24 bases lay in between. CDR3 in DNA: TGTGCCAGCCTGAGACAGTTGGGGGGAATTAGCGAAGCTTTCTTT. This encodes CASLRQLGGISEAFF.

The chain couples TRBV3-1 (or the pseudogene TRBV3-2) to TRBJ1-2, with TRBD1 identical over 11 bases. V lost 4 bases to trimming and J lost 4 bases; unmatched junction nucleotides: 8. The CDR3 totals 16 residues. CDR1 and CDR2 (germline): LGHDT, YNNKEL (reference sequence). The CDR3 reads CASSLGQGALGYGYTF. DNA for the CDR3: TGTGCCAGCAGCCTCGGACAGGGGGCGCTGGGCTATGGCTACACCTTC.

The CDR3 reads CASSDPRLQRHNEQFF. The CDR3 DNA is TGTGCCAGCAGTGACCCCCGTCTTCAGCGCCACAATGAGCAGTTCTTC. The V call is TRBV6-4, the J call TRBJ2-1; no definite D call. Per germline, CDR1 MRHNA and CDR2 SNTAGT. This CDR3 is built from 16 residues. V lost 2 bases to trimming and J lost 5 bases, with 16 bases between them.

This chain links TRBV5-1 with TRBJ2-1; D call uncertain. This CDR3 is 14 amino acids long. In germline, CDR1 is SGHRS, CDR2 YFSETQ. Trimming cost V 3 bases and J 3 bases, with 10 bases left between them. CDR3 DNA: TGCGCCAGCAGCTCCGGTTCCCTCTACAATGAGCAGTTCTTC. This gives the protein CASSSGSLYNEQFF. Together with reference TRBV5-1 and TRBJ2-1, the CDR3 gives the full variable domain: KAGVTQTPRYLIKTRGQQVTLSCSPISGHRSVSWYQQTPGQGLQFLFEYFSETQRNKGNFPGRFSGRQFSNSRSEMNVSTLELGDSALYLCASSSGSLYNEQFFGPGTRLTVL.

The chain carries TRBV7-2 and TRBJ1-3; TRBD1 might be the D (5 bases). This CDR3 spans 15 amino acids. Germline V gene lookup returns CDR1 SGHTA and CDR2 FQGNSA. V lost 0 bases and J lost 7, with 13 bases in between. CDR3 amino acids: CASSLAIGDSNTIYF. CDR3 in DNA: TGTGCCAGCAGCTTAGCCATCGGTGACAGTAACACCATATATTTT.

V gene TRBV28 combines with J gene TRBJ2-1, with 11 bases aligning to TRBD1. V trimming: 2 bases; J trimming: 3 bases; junction bases outside the gene matches: 6. Germline V CDR1 and CDR2: MDHEN, SYDVKM. The CDR3 sequence is 17 residues long. The CDR3 DNA reads as TGTGCCAGCAGTTTAATTCTGGGACAGGGGGTCTACAATGAGCAGTTCTTC. Translated, it gives CASSLILGQGVYNEQFF.